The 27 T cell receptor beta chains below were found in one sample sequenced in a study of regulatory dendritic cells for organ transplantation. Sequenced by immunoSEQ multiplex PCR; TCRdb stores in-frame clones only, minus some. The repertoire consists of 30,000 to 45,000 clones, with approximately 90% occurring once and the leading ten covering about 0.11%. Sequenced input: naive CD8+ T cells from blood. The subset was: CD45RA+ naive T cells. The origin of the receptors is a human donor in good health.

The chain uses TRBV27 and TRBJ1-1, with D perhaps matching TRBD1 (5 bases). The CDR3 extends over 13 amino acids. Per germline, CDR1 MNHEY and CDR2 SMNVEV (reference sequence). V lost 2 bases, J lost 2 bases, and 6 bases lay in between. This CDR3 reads CASSLGTNTEAFF. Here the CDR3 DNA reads TGTGCCAGCAGTTTAGGGACTAACACTGAAGCTTTCTTT.

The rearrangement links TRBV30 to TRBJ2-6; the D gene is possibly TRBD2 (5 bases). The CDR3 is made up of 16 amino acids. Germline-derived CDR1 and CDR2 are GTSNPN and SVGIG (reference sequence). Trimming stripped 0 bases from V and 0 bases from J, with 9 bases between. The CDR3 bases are TGTGCCTGGAGTGTATCGGGAAGCTCTGGGGCCAACGTCCTGACTTTC. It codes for CAWSVSGSSGANVLTF.

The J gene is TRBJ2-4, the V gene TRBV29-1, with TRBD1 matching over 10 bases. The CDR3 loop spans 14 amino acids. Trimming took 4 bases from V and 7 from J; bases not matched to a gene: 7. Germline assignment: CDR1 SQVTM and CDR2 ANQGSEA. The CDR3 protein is CSVGTWDRGNIQYF. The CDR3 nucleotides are TGCAGCGTTGGCACTTGGGACAGGGGTAACATTCAGTACTTC.

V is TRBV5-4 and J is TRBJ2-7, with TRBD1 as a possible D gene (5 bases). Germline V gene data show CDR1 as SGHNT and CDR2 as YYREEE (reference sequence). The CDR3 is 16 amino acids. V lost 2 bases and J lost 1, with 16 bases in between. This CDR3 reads CASSFLAGKRSYEQYF. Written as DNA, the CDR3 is TGTGCCAGCAGCTTCTTGGCAGGGAAGAGGTCCTACGAGCAGTACTTC.

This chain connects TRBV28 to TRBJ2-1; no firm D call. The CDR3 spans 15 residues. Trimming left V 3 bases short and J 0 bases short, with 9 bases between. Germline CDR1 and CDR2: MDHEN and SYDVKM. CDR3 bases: TGTGCCAGCAGTTTTACCATTGACTCCTACAATGAGCAGTTCTTC. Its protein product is CASSFTIDSYNEQFF.

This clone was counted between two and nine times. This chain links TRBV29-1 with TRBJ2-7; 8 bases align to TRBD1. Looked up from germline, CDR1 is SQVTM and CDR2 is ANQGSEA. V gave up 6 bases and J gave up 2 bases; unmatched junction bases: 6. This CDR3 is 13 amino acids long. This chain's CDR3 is CSVLTGEAYEQYF. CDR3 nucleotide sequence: TGCAGCGTGTTGACAGGGGAGGCCTACGAGCAGTACTTC.

The CDR3 here is CASSRTRGNTIYF. Written as DNA, the CDR3 is TGCGCCAGCAGCCGGACTAGAGGAAACACCATATATTTT. The chain carries TRBV4-3 and TRBJ1-3; unclear D gene. Trimming pared 4 bases from V and 4 bases from J, leaving 8 bases between. Germline V gene lookup returns CDR1 LGHNA and CDR2 YSLEER. There are 13 residues in the CDR3.

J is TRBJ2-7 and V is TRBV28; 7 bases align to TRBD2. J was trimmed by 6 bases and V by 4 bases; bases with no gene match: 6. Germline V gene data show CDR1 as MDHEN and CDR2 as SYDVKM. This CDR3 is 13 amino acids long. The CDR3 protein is CASSSSGEGEQYF. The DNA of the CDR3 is TGTGCCAGCAGTTCCTCGGGGGAGGGCGAGCAGTACTTC.

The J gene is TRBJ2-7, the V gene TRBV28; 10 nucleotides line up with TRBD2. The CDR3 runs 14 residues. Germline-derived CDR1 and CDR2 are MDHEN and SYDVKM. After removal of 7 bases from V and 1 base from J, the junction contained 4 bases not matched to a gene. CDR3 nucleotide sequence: TGTGCCAGCAACCCGGGACTAGCGTCCTACGAGCAGTACTTC. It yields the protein CASNPGLASYEQYF.

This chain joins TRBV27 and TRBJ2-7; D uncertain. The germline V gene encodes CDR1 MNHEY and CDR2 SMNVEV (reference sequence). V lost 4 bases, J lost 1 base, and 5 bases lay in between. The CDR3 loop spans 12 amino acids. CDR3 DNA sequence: TGTGCCAGCAGTTCACTATCCTACGAGCAGTACTTC. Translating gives CASSSLSYEQYF.

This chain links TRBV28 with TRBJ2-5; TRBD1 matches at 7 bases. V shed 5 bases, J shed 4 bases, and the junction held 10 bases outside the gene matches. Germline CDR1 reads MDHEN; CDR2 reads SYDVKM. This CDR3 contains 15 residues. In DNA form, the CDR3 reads TGTGCCAGCAGTCTGCGGACAGGCGCAGCAGAGACCCAGTACTTC. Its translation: CASSLRTGAAETQYF.

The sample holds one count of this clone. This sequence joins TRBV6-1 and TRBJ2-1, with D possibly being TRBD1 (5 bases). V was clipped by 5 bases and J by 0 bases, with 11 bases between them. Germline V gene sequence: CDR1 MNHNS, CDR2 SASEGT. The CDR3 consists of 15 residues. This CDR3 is CASSRQISSYNEQFF. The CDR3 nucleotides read TGTGCCAGCAGTCGACAGATAAGCTCCTACAATGAGCAGTTCTTC.

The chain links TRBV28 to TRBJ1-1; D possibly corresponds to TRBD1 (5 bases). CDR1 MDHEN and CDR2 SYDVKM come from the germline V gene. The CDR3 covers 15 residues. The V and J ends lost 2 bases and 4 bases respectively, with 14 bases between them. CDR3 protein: CASSLAVGGFTEAFF. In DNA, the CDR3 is TGTGCCAGCAGTTTAGCGGTGGGGGGTTTCACTGAAGCTTTCTTT.

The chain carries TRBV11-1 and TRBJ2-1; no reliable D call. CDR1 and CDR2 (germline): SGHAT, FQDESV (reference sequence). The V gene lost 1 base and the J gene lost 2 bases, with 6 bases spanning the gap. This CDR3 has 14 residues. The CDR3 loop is CASSLGGTYNEQFF. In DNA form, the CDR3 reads TGTGCCAGCAGCTTAGGGGGAACCTACAATGAGCAGTTCTTC.

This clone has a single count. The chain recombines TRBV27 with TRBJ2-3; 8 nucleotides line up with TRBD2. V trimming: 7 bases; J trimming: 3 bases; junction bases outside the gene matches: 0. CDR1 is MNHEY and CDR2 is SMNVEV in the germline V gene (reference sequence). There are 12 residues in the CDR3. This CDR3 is CASTGGTDTQYF. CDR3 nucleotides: TGTGCCAGCACGGGGGGGACAGATACGCAGTATTTT.

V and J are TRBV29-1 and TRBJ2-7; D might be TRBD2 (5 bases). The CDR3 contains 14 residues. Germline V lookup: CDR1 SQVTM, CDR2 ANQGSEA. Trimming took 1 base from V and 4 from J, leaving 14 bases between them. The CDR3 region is CSVEGETDRYEQYF. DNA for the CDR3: TGCAGCGTTGAAGGGGAGACCGACCGATACGAGCAGTACTTC.

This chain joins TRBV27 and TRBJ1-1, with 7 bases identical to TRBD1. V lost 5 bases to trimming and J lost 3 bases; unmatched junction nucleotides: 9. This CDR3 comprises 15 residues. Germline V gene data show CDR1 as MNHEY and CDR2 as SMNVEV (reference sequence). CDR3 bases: TGTGCCAGCAGTCAGCAGACAGGGTTATACACTGAAGCTTTCTTT. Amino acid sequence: CASSQQTGLYTEAFF.

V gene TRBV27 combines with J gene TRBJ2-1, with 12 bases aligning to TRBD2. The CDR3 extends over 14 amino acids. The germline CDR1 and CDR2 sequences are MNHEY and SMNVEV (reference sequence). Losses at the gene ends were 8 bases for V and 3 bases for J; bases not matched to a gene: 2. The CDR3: CASGTSGFYNEQFF. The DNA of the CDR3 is TGTGCCAGCGGGACTAGCGGGTTCTACAATGAGCAGTTCTTC.

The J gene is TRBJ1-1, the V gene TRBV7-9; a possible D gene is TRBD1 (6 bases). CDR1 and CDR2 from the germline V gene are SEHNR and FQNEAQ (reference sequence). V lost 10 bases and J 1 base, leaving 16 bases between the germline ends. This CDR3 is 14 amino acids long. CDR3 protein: CAIRHREKNTEAFF. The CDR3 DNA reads TGTGCCATCCGACACAGGGAGAAGAACACTGAAGCTTTCTTT. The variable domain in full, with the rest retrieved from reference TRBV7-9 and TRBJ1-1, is DTGVSQNPRHKITKRGQNVTFRCDPISEHNRLYWYRQTLGQGPEFLTYFQNEAQLEKSRLLSDRFSAERPKGSFSTLEIQRTEQGDSAMYLCAIRHREKNTEAFFGQGTRLTVV.

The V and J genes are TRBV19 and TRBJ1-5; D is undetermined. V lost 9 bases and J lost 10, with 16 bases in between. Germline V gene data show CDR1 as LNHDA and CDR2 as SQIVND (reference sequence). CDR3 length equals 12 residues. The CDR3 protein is CASISGVGPQHF. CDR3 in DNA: TGTGCCAGCATATCCGGGGTAGGCCCCCAGCATTTT.

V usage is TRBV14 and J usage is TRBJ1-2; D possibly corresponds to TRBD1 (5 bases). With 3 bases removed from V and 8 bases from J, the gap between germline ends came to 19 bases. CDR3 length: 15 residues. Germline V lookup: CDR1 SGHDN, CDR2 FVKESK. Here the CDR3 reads CASSQIQDGGLGYTF. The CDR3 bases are TGTGCCAGCAGCCAGATACAGGATGGGGGTTTGGGCTACACCTTC.

For the CDR3, the DNA is TGTGCCAGCAGTCCCCTGGACAGAGCCTACGAGCAGTACTTC. Translated, it gives CASSPLDRAYEQYF. The J gene is TRBJ2-7, the V gene TRBV27, with D possibly matching TRBD1 (6 bases). V lost 5 bases to trimming and J lost 2 bases, with 13 bases between them. Looked up from germline, CDR1 is MNHEY and CDR2 is SMNVEV (reference sequence). The CDR3 runs 14 residues.

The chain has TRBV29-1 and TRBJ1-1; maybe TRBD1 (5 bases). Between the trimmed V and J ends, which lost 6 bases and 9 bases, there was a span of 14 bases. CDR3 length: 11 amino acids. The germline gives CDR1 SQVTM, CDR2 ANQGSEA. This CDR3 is CSVGDRLQAFF. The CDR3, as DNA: TGCAGCGTCGGGGACCGACTTCAAGCTTTCTTT.

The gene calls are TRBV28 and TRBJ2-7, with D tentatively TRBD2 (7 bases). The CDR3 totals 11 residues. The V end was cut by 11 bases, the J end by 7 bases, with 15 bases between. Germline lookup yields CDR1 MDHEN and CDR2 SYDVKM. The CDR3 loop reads CAGGAPQEQYF. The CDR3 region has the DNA TGTGCCGGGGGGGCCCCTCAGGAGCAGTACTTC.

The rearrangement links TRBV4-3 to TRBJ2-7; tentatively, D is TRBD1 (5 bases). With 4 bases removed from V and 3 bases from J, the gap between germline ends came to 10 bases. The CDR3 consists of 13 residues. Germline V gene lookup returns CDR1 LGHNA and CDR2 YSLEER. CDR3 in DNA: TGCGCCAGCAGCCCAGGGTCGGGCTACGAGCAGTACTTC. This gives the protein CASSPGSGYEQYF.

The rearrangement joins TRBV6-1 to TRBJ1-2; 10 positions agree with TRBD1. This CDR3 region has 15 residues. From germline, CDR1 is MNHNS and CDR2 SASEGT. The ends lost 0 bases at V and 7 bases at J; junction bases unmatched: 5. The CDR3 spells CASSEAGTGALGYTF. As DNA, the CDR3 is TGTGCCAGCAGTGAAGCCGGGACAGGGGCTCTTGGCTACACCTTC.

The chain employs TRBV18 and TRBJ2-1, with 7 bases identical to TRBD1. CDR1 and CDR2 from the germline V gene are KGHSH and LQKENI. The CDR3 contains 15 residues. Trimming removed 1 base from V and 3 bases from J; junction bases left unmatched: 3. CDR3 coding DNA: TGTGCCAGCTCACCACGGCAGGGGGTCTACAATGAGCAGTTCTTC. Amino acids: CASSPRQGVYNEQFF.